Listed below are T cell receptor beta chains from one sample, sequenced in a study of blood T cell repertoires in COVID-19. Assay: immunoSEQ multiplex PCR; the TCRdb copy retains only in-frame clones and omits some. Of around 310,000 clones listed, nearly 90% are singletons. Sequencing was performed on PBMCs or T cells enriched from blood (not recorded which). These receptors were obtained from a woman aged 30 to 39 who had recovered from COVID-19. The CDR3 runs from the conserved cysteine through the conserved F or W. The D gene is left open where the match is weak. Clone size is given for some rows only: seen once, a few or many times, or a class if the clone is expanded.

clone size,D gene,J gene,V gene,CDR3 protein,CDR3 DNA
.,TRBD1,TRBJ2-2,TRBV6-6,CASSRSPGTGAGELFF,TGTGCCAGCAGTCGATCCCCCGGGACAGGGGCCGGGGAGCTGTTTTTT
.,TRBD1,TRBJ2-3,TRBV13,CASSFPSGTALTDTQYF,TGTGCCAGCAGCTTCCCCTCCGGGACAGCGCTCACAGATACGCAGTATTTT
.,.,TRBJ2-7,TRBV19,CASSISGSTYEQYF,TGTGCCAGTAGTATTAGCGGTTCCACCTACGAGCAGTACTTC
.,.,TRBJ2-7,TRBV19,CASSIRTTYEQYF,TGTGCCAGTAGTATAAGGACTACCTACGAGCAGTACTTC
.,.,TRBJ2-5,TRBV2,CASTRRLGETQYF,TGTGCCAGCACCCGGCGGCTTGGGGAGACCCAGTACTTC
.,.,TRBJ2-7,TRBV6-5,CASSYQGTTYEQYF,TGTGCCAGCAGTTATCAGGGTACAACCTACGAGCAGTACTTC
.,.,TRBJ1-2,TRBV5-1,CASSLGQDGYTF,TGCGCCAGCAGCTTGGGGCAGGATGGCTACACCTTC
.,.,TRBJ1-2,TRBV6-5,CASSYADSANYGYTF,TGTGCCAGCAGTTACGCCGACAGTGCTAACTATGGCTACACCTTC
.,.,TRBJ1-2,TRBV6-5,CASSYSEGDGYTF,TGTGCCAGCAGTTACTCGGAGGGCGATGGCTACACCTTC
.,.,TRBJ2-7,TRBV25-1,CASSEWQITGEQYF,TGTGCCAGCAGTGAATGGCAAATTACGGGCGAGCAGTACTTC
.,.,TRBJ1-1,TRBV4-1,CASSQEAVMNTEAFF,TGCGCCAGCAGCCAAGAGGCCGTGATGAACACTGAAGCTTTCTTT
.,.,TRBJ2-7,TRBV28,CASSPGASYYEQYF,TGTGCCAGCAGTCCTGGGGCCTCATATTACGAGCAGTACTTC
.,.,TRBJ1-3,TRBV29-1,CSVGGRSGNTIYF,TGCAGCGTTGGGGGCCGCTCTGGAAACACCATATATTTT
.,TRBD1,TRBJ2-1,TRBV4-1,CASSQAPDRGNEQFF,TGCGCCAGCAGCCAGGCCCCGGACAGGGGCAATGAGCAGTTCTTC
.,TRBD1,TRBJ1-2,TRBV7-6,CASSLAGGGGYTF,TGTGCCAGCAGCTTAGCAGGGGGCGGTGGCTACACCTTC
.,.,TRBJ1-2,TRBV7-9,CASSLTGSNYGYTF,TGTGCCAGCAGCTTGACAGGATCCAACTATGGCTACACCTTC
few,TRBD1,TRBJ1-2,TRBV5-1,CASSLGDRGRGYTF,TGCGCCAGCAGCTTGGGAGACAGGGGGCGCGGCTACACCTTC
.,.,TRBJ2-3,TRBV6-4,CASSDSSDTQYF,TGTGCCAGCAGTGACTCGAGCGATACGCAGTATTTT
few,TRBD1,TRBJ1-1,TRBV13,CASSFRGPMNTEAFF,TGTGCCAGCAGCTTTAGGGGGCCTATGAACACTGAAGCTTTCTTT
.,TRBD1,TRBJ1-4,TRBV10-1,CASKGQGASAGPLFF,TGCGCCAGCAAGGGACAGGGGGCAAGTGCTGGGCCACTGTTTTTT
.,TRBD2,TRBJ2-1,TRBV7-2,CASSLYTSGNNEQFF,TGTGCCAGCAGCTTATACACTAGCGGAAACAATGAGCAGTTCTTC
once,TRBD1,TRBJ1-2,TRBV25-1,CASTTGGGDGYTF,TGTGCCAGCACAACAGGGGGCGGGGATGGCTACACCTTC
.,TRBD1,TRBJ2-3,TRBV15,CATSRGGTVTDTQYF,TGTGCCACCAGCAGAGGAGGGACAGTCACAGATACGCAGTATTTT
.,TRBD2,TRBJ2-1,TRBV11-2,CASGGRASEQFF,TGTGCCAGCGGCGGGAGGGCCTCGGAGCAGTTCTTC
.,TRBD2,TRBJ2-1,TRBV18,CASWGETSAWGNEQFF,TGTGCCAGCTGGGGGGAGACTAGCGCCTGGGGCAATGAGCAGTTCTTC
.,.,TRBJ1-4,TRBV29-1,CSVGAGIVGEKLFF,TGCAGCGTTGGGGCAGGGATAGTGGGCGAAAAACTGTTTTTT